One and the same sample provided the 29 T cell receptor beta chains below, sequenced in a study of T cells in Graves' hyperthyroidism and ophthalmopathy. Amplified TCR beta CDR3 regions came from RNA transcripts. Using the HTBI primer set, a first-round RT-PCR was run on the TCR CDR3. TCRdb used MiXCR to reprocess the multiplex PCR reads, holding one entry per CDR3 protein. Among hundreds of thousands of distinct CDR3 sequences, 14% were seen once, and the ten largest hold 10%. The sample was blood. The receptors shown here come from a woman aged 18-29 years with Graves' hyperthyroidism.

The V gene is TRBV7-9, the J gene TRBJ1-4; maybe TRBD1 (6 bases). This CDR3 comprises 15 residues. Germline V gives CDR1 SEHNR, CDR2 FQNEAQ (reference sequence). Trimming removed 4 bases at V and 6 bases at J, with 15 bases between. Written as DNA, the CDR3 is TGTGCCAGCAGCTCCCAGGGGAACCGTGATGAAAAACTGTTTTTT. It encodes CASSSQGNRDEKLFF.

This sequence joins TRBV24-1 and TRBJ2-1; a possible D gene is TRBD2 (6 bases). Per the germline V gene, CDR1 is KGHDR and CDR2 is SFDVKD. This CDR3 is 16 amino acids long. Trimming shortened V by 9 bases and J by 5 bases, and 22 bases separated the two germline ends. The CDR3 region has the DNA TGTGCCACCGAAGAGGAGGAGGGCGCCGGGAACAATGAGCAGTTCTTC. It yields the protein CATEEEEGAGNNEQFF.

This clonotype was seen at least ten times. The CDR3, as DNA: TGCAGTGCCCCGCGGGCGGGAAGCTCCTACAATGAGCAGTTCTTC. This codes for CSAPRAGSSYNEQFF. This chain uses TRBV20-1 with TRBJ2-1; maybe TRBD2 (6 bases). Trimming took off 6 bases at V and 0 bases at J, with 15 bases between the two ends. The CDR3 runs 15 residues. Germline V gene lookup returns CDR1 DFQATT and CDR2 SNEGSKA (reference sequence).

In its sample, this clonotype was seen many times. CDR3: CAWSVMGANEQFF. The CDR3 DNA reads TGTGCCTGGAGTGTAATGGGGGCAAATGAGCAGTTCTTC. V is TRBV30 and J is TRBJ2-1; D may be TRBD1 (6 bases). CDR1 GTSNPN and CDR2 SVGIG come from the germline V gene (reference sequence). This CDR3 is 13 amino acids long. Trimming took 0 bases from V and 7 from J, leaving 10 bases between them.

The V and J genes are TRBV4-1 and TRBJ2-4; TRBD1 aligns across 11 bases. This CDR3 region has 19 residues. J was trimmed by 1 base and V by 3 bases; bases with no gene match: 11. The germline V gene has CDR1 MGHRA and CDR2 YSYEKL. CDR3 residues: CASSQGSGTGGLAKNIQYF. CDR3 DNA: TGCGCCAGCAGCCAGGGCTCCGGGACAGGGGGTTTGGCCAAAAACATTCAGTACTTC.

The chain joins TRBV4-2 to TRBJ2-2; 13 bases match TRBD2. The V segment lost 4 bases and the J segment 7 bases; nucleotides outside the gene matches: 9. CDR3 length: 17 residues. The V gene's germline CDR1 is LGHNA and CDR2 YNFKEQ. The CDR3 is CASSPTSGRPQGGELFF. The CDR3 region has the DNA TGTGCCAGCAGCCCGACTAGCGGGAGGCCCCAGGGCGGGGAGCTGTTTTTT.

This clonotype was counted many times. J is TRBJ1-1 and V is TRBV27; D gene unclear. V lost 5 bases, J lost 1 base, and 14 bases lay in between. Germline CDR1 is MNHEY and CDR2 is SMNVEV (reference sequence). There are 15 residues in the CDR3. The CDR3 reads CASSRSPPRNTEAFF. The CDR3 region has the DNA TGTGCCAGCAGTCGGTCCCCCCCCAGGAACACTGAAGCTTTCTTT.

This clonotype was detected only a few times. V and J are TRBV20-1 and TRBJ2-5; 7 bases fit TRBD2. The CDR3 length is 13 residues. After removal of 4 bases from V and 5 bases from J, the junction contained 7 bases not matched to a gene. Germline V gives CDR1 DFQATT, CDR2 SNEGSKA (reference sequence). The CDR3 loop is CSATGTKGETQYF. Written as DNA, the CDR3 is TGCAGTGCTACCGGGACTAAGGGGGAGACCCAGTACTTC.

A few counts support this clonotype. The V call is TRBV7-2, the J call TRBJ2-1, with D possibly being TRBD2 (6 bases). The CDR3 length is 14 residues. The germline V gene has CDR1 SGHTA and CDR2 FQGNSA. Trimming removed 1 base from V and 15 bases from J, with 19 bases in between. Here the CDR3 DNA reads TGTGCCAGCAGCTTAGGCGCTAGCGTTCAGGGCGGGTTCTTC. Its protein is CASSLGASVQGGFF. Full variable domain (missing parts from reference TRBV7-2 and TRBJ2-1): GAGVSQSPSNKVTEKGKDVELRCDPISGHTALYWYRQSLGQGLEFLIYFQGNSAPDKSGLPSDRFSAERTGGSVSTLTIQRTQQEDSAVYLCASSLGASVQGGFFGPGTRLTVL.

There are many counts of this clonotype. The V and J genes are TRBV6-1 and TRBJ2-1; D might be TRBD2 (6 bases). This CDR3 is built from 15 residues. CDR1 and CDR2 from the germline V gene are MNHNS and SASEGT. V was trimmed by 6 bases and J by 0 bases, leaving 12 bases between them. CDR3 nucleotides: TGTGCCAGCAGGAATAGCGGAGCCTCCTACAATGAGCAGTTCTTC. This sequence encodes CASRNSGASYNEQFF.

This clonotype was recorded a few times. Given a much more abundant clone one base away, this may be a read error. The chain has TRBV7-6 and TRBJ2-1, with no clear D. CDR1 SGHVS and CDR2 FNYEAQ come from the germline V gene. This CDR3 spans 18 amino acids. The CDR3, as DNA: TGTGCCAGCAGCTTAGCACCCACTGACCGGAAAACCTACAATGGGCAGTTCTTC. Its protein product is CASSLAPTDRKTYNGQFF.

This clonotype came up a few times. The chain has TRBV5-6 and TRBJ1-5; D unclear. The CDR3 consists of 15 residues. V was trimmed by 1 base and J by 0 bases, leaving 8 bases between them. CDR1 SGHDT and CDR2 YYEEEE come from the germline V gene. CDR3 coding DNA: TGTGCCAGCAGCTTGCTTCTCCATAGCAATCAGCCCCAGCATTTT. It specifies CASSLLLHSNQPQHF.

CDR3 coding DNA: TGTGCCTGGAGTGACACGGCCTACGAGCAGTTCTTC. Its protein is CAWSDTAYEQFF. The chain couples TRBV30 to TRBJ2-7, with D uncertain. Matching the DNA end better, TRBJ2-1 makes the J call doubtful. Germline lookup yields CDR1 GTSNPN and CDR2 SVGIG (reference sequence). This CDR3 has 12 residues.

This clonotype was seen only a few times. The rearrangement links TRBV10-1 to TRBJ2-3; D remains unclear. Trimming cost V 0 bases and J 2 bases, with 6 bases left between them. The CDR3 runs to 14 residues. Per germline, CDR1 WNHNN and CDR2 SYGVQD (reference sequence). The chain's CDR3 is CASSESQFTDTQYF. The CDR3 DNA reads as TGCGCCAGCAGTGAGTCCCAATTCACAGATACGCAGTATTTT.

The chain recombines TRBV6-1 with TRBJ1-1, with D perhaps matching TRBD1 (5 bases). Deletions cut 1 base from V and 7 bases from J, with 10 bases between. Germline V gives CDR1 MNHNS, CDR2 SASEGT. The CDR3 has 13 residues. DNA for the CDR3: TGTGCCAGCAGTGAAGACAGGTTTATTGAAGCTTTCTTT. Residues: CASSEDRFIEAFF.

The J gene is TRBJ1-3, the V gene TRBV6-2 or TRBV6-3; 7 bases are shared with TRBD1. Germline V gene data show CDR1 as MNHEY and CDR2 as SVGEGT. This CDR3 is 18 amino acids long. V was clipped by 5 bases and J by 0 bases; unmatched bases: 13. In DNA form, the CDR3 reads TGTGCCAGCAGTCACCCGAGACAGGGTTCCGACTCTGGAAACACCATATATTTT. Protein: CASSHPRQGSDSGNTIYF.

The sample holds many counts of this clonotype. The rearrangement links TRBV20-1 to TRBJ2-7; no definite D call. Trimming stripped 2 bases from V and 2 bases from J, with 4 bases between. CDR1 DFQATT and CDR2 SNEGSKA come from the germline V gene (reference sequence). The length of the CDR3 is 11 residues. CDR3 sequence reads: CSARLPYEQYF. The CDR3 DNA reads TGCAGTGCTAGACTACCCTACGAGCAGTACTTC.

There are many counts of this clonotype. The CDR3 bases are TGTGCCAGCAGCTTAGCCCTTGGGGGGCCTGGTTATGAGCAGTTCTTC. It encodes CASSLALGGPGYEQFF. The V gene is TRBV7-2, the J gene TRBJ2-1; either TRBD1 or TRBD2 may supply D (6 bases each). Germline V gives CDR1 SGHTA, CDR2 FQGNSA. The ends were cut back, 0 bases at V and 8 bases at J, with 17 bases in the middle. The CDR3 covers 16 residues.

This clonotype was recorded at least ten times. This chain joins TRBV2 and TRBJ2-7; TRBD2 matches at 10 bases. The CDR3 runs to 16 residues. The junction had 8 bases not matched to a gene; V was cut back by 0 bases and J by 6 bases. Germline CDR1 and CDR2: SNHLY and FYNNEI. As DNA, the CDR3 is TGTGCCAGCAGTGAAGCCATGAGCGGGAGGGCACGCGAGCAGTACTTC. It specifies CASSEAMSGRAREQYF. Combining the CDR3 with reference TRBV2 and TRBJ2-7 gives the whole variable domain EPEVTQTPSHQVTQMGQEVILRCVPISNHLYFYWYRQILGQKVEFLVSFYNNEISEKSEIFDDQFSVERPDGSNFTLKIRSTKLEDSAMYFCASSEAMSGRAREQYFGPGTRLTVT.

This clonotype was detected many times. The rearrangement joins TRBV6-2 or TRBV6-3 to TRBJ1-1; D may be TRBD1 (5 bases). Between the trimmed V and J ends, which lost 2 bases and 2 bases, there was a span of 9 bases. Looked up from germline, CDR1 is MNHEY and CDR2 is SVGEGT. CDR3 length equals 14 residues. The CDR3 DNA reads TGTGCCAGCAGTTACAGGGGATCAAACACTGAAGCTTTCTTT. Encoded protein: CASSYRGSNTEAFF.

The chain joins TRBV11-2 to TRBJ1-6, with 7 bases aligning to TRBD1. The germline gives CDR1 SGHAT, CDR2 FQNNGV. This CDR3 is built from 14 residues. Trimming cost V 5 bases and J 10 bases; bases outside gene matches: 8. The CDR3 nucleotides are TGTGCCAGCAGCCCCCCAGGGGGGGGATCACCCCTCCACTTT. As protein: CASSPPGGGSPLHF.

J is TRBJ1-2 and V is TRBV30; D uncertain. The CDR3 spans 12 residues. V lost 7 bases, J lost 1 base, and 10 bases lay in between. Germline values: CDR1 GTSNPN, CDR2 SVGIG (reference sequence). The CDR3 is CASRYGNYGYTF. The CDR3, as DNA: TGTGCCTCCCGTTACGGTAACTATGGCTACACCTTC.

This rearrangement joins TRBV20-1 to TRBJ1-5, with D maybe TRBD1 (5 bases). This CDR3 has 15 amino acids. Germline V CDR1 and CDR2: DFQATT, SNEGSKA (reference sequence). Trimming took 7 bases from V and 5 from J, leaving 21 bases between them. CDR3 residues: CSVSPRQPRHQPQHF. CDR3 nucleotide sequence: TGCAGTGTTAGCCCCCGACAGCCTCGGCATCAGCCCCAGCATTTT.

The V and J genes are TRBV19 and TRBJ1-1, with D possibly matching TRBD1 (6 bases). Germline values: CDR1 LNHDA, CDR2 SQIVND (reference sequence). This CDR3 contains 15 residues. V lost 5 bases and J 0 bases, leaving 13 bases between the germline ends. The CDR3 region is CASSPEDSLNTEAFF. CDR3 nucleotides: TGTGCCAGTAGTCCCGAGGACAGCCTGAACACTGAAGCTTTCTTT.

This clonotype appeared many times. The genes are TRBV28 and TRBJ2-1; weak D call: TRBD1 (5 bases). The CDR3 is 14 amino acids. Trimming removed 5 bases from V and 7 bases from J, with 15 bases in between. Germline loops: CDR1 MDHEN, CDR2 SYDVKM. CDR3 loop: CASSPPAGINEQFF. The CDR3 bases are TGTGCCAGCAGTCCCCCAGCAGGGATTAATGAGCAGTTCTTC.

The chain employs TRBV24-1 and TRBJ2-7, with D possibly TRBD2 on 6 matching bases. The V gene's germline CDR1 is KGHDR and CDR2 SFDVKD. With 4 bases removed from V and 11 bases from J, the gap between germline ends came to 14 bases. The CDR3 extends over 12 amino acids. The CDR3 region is CATSDASGEEYF. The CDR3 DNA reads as TGTGCCACCAGTGACGCGTCGGGGGAGGAGTACTTC.

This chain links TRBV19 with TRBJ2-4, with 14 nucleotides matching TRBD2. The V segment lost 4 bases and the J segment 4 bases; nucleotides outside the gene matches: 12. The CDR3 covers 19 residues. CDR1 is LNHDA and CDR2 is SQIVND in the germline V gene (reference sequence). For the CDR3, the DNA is TGTGCCAGTAGTACACCCGGGACTAGCGGGAGAGGGGGAAAAAACATTCAGTACTTC. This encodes CASSTPGTSGRGGKNIQYF. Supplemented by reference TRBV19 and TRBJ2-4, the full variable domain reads DGGITQSPKYLFRKEGQNVTLSCEQNLNHDAMYWYRQDPGQGLRLIYYSQIVNDFQKGDIAEGYSVSREKKESFPLTVTSAQKNPTAFYLCASSTPGTSGRGGKNIQYFGAGTRLSVL.

DNA of the CDR3: TGTGCCAGCGGGCGGACAGGGGGTATTGGAGCTTTCTTT. As protein: CASGRTGGIGAFF. The chain has TRBV12-3 or TRBV12-4 and TRBJ1-1, with TRBD1 matching over 10 bases. This CDR3 is built from 13 residues. J lost 10 bases, V lost 8 bases, and 10 bases had no gene match.

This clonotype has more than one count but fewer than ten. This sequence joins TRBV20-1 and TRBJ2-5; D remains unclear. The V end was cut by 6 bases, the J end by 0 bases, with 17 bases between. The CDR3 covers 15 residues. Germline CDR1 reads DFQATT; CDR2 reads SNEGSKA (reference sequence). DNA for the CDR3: TGCAGTGCCAAAGGGTCAGCGCAGAACCAAGAGACCCAGTACTTC. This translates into CSAKGSAQNQETQYF.